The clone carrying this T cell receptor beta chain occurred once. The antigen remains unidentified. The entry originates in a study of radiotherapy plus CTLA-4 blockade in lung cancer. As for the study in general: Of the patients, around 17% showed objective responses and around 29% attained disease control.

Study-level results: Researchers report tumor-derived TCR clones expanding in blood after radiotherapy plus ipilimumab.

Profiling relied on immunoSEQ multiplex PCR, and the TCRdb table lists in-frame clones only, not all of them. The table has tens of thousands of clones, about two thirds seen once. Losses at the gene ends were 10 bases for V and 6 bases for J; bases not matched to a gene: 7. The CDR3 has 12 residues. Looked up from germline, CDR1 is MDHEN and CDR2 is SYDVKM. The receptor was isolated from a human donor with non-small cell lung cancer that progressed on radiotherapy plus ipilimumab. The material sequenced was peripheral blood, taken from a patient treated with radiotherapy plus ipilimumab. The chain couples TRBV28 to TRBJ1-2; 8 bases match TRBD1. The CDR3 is CAIFLQGDGYTF. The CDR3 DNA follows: TGTGCCATTTTTTTACAGGGGGATGGCTACACCTTC.